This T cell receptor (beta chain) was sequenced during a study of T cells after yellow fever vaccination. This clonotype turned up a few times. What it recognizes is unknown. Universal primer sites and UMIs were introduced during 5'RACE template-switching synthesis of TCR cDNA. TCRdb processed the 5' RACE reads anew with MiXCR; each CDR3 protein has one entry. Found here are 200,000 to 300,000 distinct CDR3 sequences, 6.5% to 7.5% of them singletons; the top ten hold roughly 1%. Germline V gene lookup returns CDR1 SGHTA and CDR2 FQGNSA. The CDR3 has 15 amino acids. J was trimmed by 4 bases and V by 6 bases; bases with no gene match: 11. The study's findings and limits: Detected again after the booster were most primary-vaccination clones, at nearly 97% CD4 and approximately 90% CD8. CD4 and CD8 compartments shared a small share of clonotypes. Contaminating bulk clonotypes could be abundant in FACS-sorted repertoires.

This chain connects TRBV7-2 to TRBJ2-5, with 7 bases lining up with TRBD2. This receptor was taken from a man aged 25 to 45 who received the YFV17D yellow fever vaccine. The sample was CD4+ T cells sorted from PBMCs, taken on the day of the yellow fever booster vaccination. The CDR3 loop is CASRREFGYGETQYF. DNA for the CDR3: TGTGCCAGCAGGCGGGAGTTTGGGTACGGAGAGACCCAGTACTTC. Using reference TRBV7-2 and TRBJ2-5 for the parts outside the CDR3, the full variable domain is GAGVSQSPSNKVTEKGKDVELRCDPISGHTALYWYRQSLGQGLEFLIYFQGNSAPDKSGLPSDRFSAERTGGSVSTLTIQRTQQEDSAVYLCASRREFGYGETQYFGPGTRLLVL.